Shown below are 20 T cell receptor beta chains from a single sample sequenced in a study of T-cell memory formation after mild COVID-19. TCRdb re-derived calls from the 5' RACE reads in MiXCR, one entry per CDR3 protein. Here the sample spans 110,000 to 150,000 distinct CDR3 sequences, roughly 13% being singletons. Sequencing was done on a sample of PBMCs or a T cell subset sorted from them (not recorded which). These receptors came from an adult woman who had mild COVID-19 (a few samples of this study predate the infection). Cell type and time point are not known.

V gene TRBV7-9 combines with J gene TRBJ2-1, with TRBD2 matching over 11 bases. V gave up 8 bases and J gave up 7 bases; unmatched junction bases: 7. The germline CDR1 and CDR2 sequences are SEHNR and FQNEAQ (reference sequence). The CDR3 is 14 residues long. CDR3 bases: TGTGCCAGCGCCGGGACTAGCGGCCAAAATGAGCAGTTCTTC. Protein product: CASAGTSGQNEQFF.

This clonotype appeared a few times. The chain has TRBV7-2 and TRBJ2-3, with 9 bases identical to TRBD1. J gave up 2 bases and V 1 base, and 13 bases lay outside the gene matches. This CDR3 spans 19 amino acids. Germline assignment: CDR1 SGHTA and CDR2 FQGNSA. CDR3 region: CASSLVGLRGTGITDTQYF. The CDR3 DNA reads TGTGCCAGCAGCTTAGTAGGCCTAAGAGGGACAGGGATCACAGATACGCAGTATTTT.

This clonotype was seen only a few times. The rearrangement links TRBV6-4 to TRBJ2-1; 12 nucleotides match TRBD2. This CDR3 contains 14 residues. V gave up 4 bases and J gave up 7 bases; unmatched junction bases: 2. Germline values: CDR1 MRHNA, CDR2 SNTAGT. This CDR3 reads CASSAGTSGNEQFF. CDR3 nucleotide sequence: TGTGCCAGCAGTGCAGGGACTAGCGGGAATGAGCAGTTCTTC.

The chain joins TRBV12-3 or TRBV12-4 to TRBJ1-1; 8 nucleotides align to TRBD1. The CDR3 length is 14 residues. J was trimmed by 1 base and V by 6 bases; bases with no gene match: 4. CDR3 nucleotides: TGTGCCAGCAGCCCGACAGGGGAGAACACTGAAGCTTTCTTT. This sequence encodes CASSPTGENTEAFF.

This clonotype was counted between two and nine times. This sequence joins TRBV2 and TRBJ2-3, with D perhaps TRBD1 or TRBD2 (5 bases each). Trimming shortened V by 3 bases and J by 0 bases, and 16 bases separated the two germline ends. The CDR3 extends over 17 amino acids. CDR1 is SNHLY, CDR2 FYNNEI, per germline. This CDR3 reads CASSDLLGDGSTDTQYF. Here the CDR3 DNA reads TGTGCCAGCAGTGACCTCTTAGGGGACGGAAGCACAGATACGCAGTATTTT.

The chain has TRBV20-1 and TRBJ2-7; 12 nucleotides line up with TRBD2. The CDR3 runs to 14 residues. The germline V gene has CDR1 DFQATT and CDR2 SNEGSKA (reference sequence). The junction had 6 bases not matched to a gene; V was cut back by 6 bases and J by 3 bases. CDR3 nucleotides: TGCAGTGCCGGACTAGCGGGACTTAACTACGAGCAGTACTTC. This codes for CSAGLAGLNYEQYF.

The J gene is TRBJ1-6, the V gene TRBV27; D not resolved. Trimming stripped 0 bases from V and 4 bases from J, with 13 bases between. This CDR3 comprises 17 residues. Germline assignment: CDR1 MNHEY and CDR2 SMNVEV (reference sequence). For the CDR3, the DNA is TGTGCCAGCAGTTTATCGCCGGTCATCAATTATAATTCACCCCTCCACTTT. It is translated as CASSLSPVINYNSPLHF.

There are a few counts of this clonotype. The genes are TRBV5-1 and TRBJ2-3; 10 bases line up with TRBD2. V lost 1 base, J lost 3 bases, and 5 bases stayed unmatched. The germline V gene has CDR1 SGHRS and CDR2 YFSETQ. The CDR3 loop spans 16 amino acids. CDR3: CASSLTWTSGTDTQYF. In nucleotides, the CDR3 is TGCGCCAGCAGCTTGACCTGGACTAGCGGAACAGATACGCAGTATTTT.

This clonotype was seen a few times. The chain recombines TRBV9 with TRBJ1-2, with TRBD1 matching over 12 bases. There are 15 residues in the CDR3. The V segment lost 0 bases and the J segment 6 bases; nucleotides outside the gene matches: 3. The germline V gene encodes CDR1 SGDLS and CDR2 YYNGEE. This CDR3 is CASSVGGTGGNGYTF. Written as DNA, the CDR3 is TGTGCCAGCAGCGTAGGTGGGACAGGGGGCAATGGCTACACCTTC. Full variable domain (remainder filled in from reference TRBV9 and TRBJ1-2): DSGVTQTPKHLITATGQRVTLRCSPRSGDLSVYWYQQSLDQGLQFLIQYYNGEERAKGNILERFSAQQFPDLHSELNLSSLELGDSALYFCASSVGGTGGNGYTFGSGTRLTVV.

This clonotype was observed a few times. The CDR3 bases are TGTGCCAGCAGCTTTCCTATAGGGGTGGAGACCCAGTACTTC. Its protein is CASSFPIGVETQYF. The chain has TRBV7-9 and TRBJ2-5; D might be TRBD1 (5 bases). This CDR3 contains 14 residues. Germline V gene sequence: CDR1 SEHNR, CDR2 FQNEAQ (reference sequence). V was clipped by 3 bases and J by 5 bases, with 13 bases between them. The entire variable domain, with the rest obtained from reference TRBV7-9 and TRBJ2-5, is as follows: DTGVSQNPRHKITKRGQNVTFRCDPISEHNRLYWYRQTLGQGPEFLTYFQNEAQLEKSRLLSDRFSAERPKGSFSTLEIQRTEQGDSAMYLCASSFPIGVETQYFGPGTRLLVL.

This clonotype was seen only a few times. The chain joins TRBV12-3 or TRBV12-4 to TRBJ1-1, with D possibly matching TRBD1 (5 bases). This CDR3 region has 14 residues. Trimming took off 7 bases at V and 0 bases at J, with 12 bases between the two ends. The CDR3 is CASTPWGMNTEAFF. CDR3 DNA sequence: TGTGCCAGCACCCCGTGGGGGATGAACACTGAAGCTTTCTTT.

The sample holds a few counts of this clonotype. The chain carries TRBV4-1 and TRBJ2-7; 10 nucleotides agree with TRBD2. Germline V CDR1 and CDR2: MGHRA, YSYEKL. The CDR3 totals 15 residues. V was clipped by 3 bases and J by 3 bases; unmatched bases: 5. The CDR3 spells CASSQGSGGFYEQYF. The CDR3 DNA is TGCGCCAGCAGCCAGGGTAGCGGGGGGTTCTACGAGCAGTACTTC.

The chain has TRBV27 and TRBJ2-2; weak D call: TRBD2 (7 bases). The CDR3 length is 15 residues. Trimming cost V 3 bases and J 5 bases, with 13 bases left between them. Per the germline V gene, CDR1 is MNHEY and CDR2 is SMNVEV (reference sequence). The CDR3 DNA reads as TGTGCCAGCAGTTTCCGGCGGGGGCGGACCGGGGAGCTGTTTTTT. It is translated as CASSFRRGRTGELFF.

There are many counts of this clonotype. This chain joins TRBV20-1 and TRBJ2-1, with D possibly being TRBD1 (5 bases). Trimming cost V 5 bases and J 0 bases, with 8 bases left between them. The CDR3 is 13 amino acids. Germline CDR1 is DFQATT and CDR2 is SNEGSKA (reference sequence). The CDR3 protein is CSADRSSYNEQFF. CDR3 nucleotide sequence: TGCAGTGCTGACAGAAGCTCCTACAATGAGCAGTTCTTC.

The J gene is TRBJ2-1, the V gene TRBV4-1; D is unclear. V lost 2 bases, J lost 10 bases, and 9 bases lay in between. Germline V gene data show CDR1 as MGHRA and CDR2 as YSYEKL. The CDR3 covers 12 residues. The CDR3 is CASSQIREEQFF. CDR3 nucleotide sequence: TGCGCCAGCAGCCAAATCCGTGAGGAGCAGTTCTTC.

This clonotype came up a few times. The rearrangement joins TRBV10-1 to TRBJ1-1; D is undetermined. The germline V gene encodes CDR1 WNHNN and CDR2 SYGVQD (reference sequence). Trimming left V 3 bases short and J 7 bases short, with 9 bases between. The CDR3 is made up of 12 amino acids. In DNA, the CDR3 is TGCGCCAGCAGTGATGCGGAAAATGAAGCTTTCTTT. Protein sequence: CASSDAENEAFF.

This clonotype was counted only a few times. V and J are TRBV6-1 and TRBJ2-7, with TRBD2 identical over 9 bases. V dropped 10 bases and J dropped 0; count of bases not matched to a gene: 10. This CDR3 is built from 15 residues. CDR1 and CDR2 (germline): MNHNS, SASEGT. As DNA, the CDR3 is TGTGCCACAGGGTCGATAGCGGGAGCCTCCTACGAGCAGTACTTC. This gives the protein CATGSIAGASYEQYF.

This clonotype was counted a few times. The rearrangement uses TRBV7-9 and TRBJ1-2; D remains unclear. The germline V gene has CDR1 SEHNR and CDR2 FQNEAQ (reference sequence). V lost 2 bases to trimming and J lost 8 bases, with 15 bases between them. This CDR3 has 14 amino acids. CDR3 region: CASSLYRAMEGYTF. The CDR3, as DNA: TGTGCCAGCAGCTTATATCGGGCCATGGAAGGCTACACCTTC.

This chain connects TRBV27 to TRBJ2-1; possible D gene TRBD2, 5 bases. Germline values: CDR1 MNHEY, CDR2 SMNVEV (reference sequence). Trimming shortened V by 5 bases and J by 0 bases, and 14 bases separated the two germline ends. The CDR3 length is 16 residues. DNA for the CDR3: TGTGCCAGCAGTCTTCTCCGGGGAAGCTCCTACAATGAGCAGTTCTTC. It translates to CASSLLRGSSYNEQFF.

The sample holds a few counts of this clonotype. The chain combines TRBV12-3 or TRBV12-4 with TRBJ1-1, with D unresolved. The CDR3 contains 12 residues. Trimming shortened V by 8 bases and J by 4 bases, and 11 bases separated the two germline ends. CDR3 DNA: TGTGCCAGCGGGCGAGGGATCACTGAAGCTTTCTTT. It specifies CASGRGITEAFF.